These 7 T cell receptor beta chains were sequenced from one sample in a study of T cell responses to AZD1222 COVID-19 vaccine. Libraries were prepared by immunoSEQ multiplex PCR; TCRdb keeps only in-frame clonotypes and omits some of them. In the table there are under 150,000 clones, roughly 90% of which are singletons. Specimen: peripheral blood, collected on day 0 of AZD1222 vaccination. Source of these receptors: an adult in good health.

This chain uses TRBV3-1 (or the pseudogene TRBV3-2) with TRBJ2-2; 13 bases fit TRBD2. V lost 6 bases and J lost 3; bases outside the gene matches: 7. CDR3 length: 17 residues. From germline, CDR1 is LGHDT and CDR2 YNNKEL (reference sequence). Written as DNA, the CDR3 is TGTGCCAGCAGTACGCGGACTAGCGGGAGCGACACCGGGGAGCTGTTTTTT. Protein product: CASSTRTSGSDTGELFF.

The J gene is TRBJ2-3, the V gene TRBV9, with a tentative D call TRBD1 (5 bases). CDR3 length: 15 residues. Germline-derived CDR1 and CDR2 are SGDLS and YYNGEE. The germline V and J ends were trimmed by 4 bases and 2 bases, with 14 bases remaining between them. DNA of the CDR3: TGTGCCAGCAGCTCCCGGACGGACATCACAGATACGCAGTATTTT. Translation gives CASSSRTDITDTQYF.

This chain uses TRBV19 with TRBJ1-1; D is unclear. V lost 4 bases to trimming and J lost 3 bases, with 9 bases between them. Germline V CDR1 and CDR2: LNHDA, SQIVND (reference sequence). This CDR3 is built from 13 residues. The CDR3 is CASSSRVYTEAFF. The CDR3 bases are TGTGCCAGTAGTAGCCGCGTTTACACTGAAGCTTTCTTT. Together with reference TRBV19 and TRBJ1-1, the CDR3 gives the full variable domain: DGGITQSPKYLFRKEGQNVTLSCEQNLNHDAMYWYRQDPGQGLRLIYYSQIVNDFQKGDIAEGYSVSREKKESFPLTVTSAQKNPTAFYLCASSSRVYTEAFFGQGTRLTVV.

J is TRBJ2-5 and V is TRBV5-4; D is possibly TRBD1 or TRBD2 (6 bases each). Germline CDR1 is SGHNT and CDR2 is YYREEE (reference sequence). This CDR3 has 14 amino acids. V shed 1 base and J shed 5 bases, with 12 bases lying between them. The CDR3: CASSLTQGRETQYF. DNA of the CDR3: TGTGCCAGCAGCTTGACTCAGGGGAGGGAGACCCAGTACTTC.

J is TRBJ2-1 and V is TRBV27, with 8 nucleotides matching TRBD2. Looked up from germline, CDR1 is MNHEY and CDR2 is SMNVEV (reference sequence). This CDR3 is built from 16 residues. The ends lost 5 bases at V and 6 bases at J; junction bases unmatched: 12. The CDR3 DNA reads TGTGCCAGCAGTATCTCCCGAGCGGGAGTCGGCAATGAGCAGTTCTTC. It yields the protein CASSISRAGVGNEQFF.

This chain joins TRBV27 and TRBJ2-2; D is unresolved. CDR1 and CDR2 from the germline V gene are MNHEY and SMNVEV (reference sequence). This CDR3 spans 14 amino acids. The V and J ends lost 2 bases and 2 bases respectively, with 6 bases between them. The DNA for the CDR3 is TGTGCCAGCAGTTTACAGATAAACACCGGGGAGCTGTTTTTT. It specifies CASSLQINTGELFF.

In this sample, this clone turned up a few times. The rearrangement joins TRBV5-6 to TRBJ2-7; D not certain. This CDR3 comprises 15 residues. Trimming shortened V by 0 bases and J by 2 bases, and 12 bases separated the two germline ends. Germline CDR1 is SGHDT and CDR2 is YYEEEE. CDR3 nucleotides: TGTGCCAGCAGCTTGGCCTGGCGGAATACCTACGAGCAGTACTTC. The encoded protein is CASSLAWRNTYEQYF.